This section outlines one TCR beta chain sequence together with its context. The data originate from a study of blood T cell repertoires in COVID-19. Study information: From T cells, B-cell-depleted T cells, or PBMCs came the material, which was cDNA or gDNA.

The germline V and J ends were trimmed by 1 base and 2 bases, with 9 bases remaining between them. The CDR3 is made up of 14 amino acids. Germline V lookup: CDR1 SGHRS, CDR2 YFSETQ. The authors' processing: Scientists estimated how many nucleated cells there were by amplifying reference gene primers. Data came from immunoSEQ multiplex PCR; TCRdb stores just in-frame clones and leaves some out. That table is the source of V, J and clone size, and D and trimming were worked out from the DNA. In the table there are some 83,000 clones, approximately 86% of which are singletons. The genes are TRBV5-1 and TRBJ1-2; weak D call: TRBD1 (5 bases). The receptor comes from an elderly man with active or convalescent COVID-19. The sequenced material came from peripheral blood. In nucleotides, the CDR3 is TGCGCCAGCAGCTTGCTGCAGGGCAACTATGGCTACACCTTC. Its protein product is CASSLLQGNYGYTF.